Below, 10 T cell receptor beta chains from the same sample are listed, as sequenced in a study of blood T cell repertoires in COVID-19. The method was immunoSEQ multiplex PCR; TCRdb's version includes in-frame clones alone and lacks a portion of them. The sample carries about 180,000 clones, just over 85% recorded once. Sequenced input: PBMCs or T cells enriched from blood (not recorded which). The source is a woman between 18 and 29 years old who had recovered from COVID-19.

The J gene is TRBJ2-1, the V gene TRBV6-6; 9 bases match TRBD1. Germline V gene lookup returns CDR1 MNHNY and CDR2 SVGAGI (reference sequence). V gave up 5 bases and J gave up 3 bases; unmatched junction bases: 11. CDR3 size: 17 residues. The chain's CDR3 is CASSQGQGLGVYNEQFF. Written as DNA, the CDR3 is TGTGCCAGCAGTCAGGGACAGGGCCTAGGTGTCTACAATGAGCAGTTCTTC.

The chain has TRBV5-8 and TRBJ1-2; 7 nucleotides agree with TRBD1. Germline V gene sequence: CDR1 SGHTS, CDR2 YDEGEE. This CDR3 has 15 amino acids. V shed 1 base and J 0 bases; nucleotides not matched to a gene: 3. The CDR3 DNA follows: TGTGCCAGCAGCTTGTATGACAGGGCTAACTATGGCTACACCTTC. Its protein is CASSLYDRANYGYTF. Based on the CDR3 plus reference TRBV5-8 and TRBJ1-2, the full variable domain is EAGVTQSPTHLIKTRGQQATLRCSPISGHTSVYWYQQALGLGLQFLLWYDEGEERNRGNFPPRFSGRQFPNYSSELNVNALELEDSALYLCASSLYDRANYGYTFGSGTRLTVV.

CDR3 sequence reads: CASRLAGGRMDEQFF. The CDR3 DNA follows: TGCGCCAGCAGGTTAGCGGGGGGGCGTATGGATGAGCAGTTCTTC. This chain links TRBV10-2 with TRBJ2-1, with 11 bases that match TRBD2. This CDR3 contains 15 residues. Germline V gene lookup returns CDR1 WSHSY and CDR2 SAAADI. The V and J ends lost 6 bases and 8 bases, in that order; junction bases with no gene match: 9.

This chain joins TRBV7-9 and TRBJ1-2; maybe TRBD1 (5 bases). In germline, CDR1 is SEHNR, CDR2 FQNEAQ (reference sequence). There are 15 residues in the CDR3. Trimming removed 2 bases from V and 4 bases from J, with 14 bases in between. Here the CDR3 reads CASSLSGQGVYGYTF. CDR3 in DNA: TGTGCCAGCAGCTTAAGCGGGCAGGGAGTCTATGGCTACACCTTC. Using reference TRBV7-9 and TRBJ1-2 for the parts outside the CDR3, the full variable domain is DTGVSQNPRHKITKRGQNVTFRCDPISEHNRLYWYRQTLGQGPEFLTYFQNEAQLEKSRLLSDRFSAERPKGSFSTLEIQRTEQGDSAMYLCASSLSGQGVYGYTFGSGTRLTVV.

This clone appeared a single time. The CDR3 nucleotides read TGTGCCAGCAGCCCACTAGCGGGAGGCGTCACCGGGGAGCTGTTTTTT. Translation: CASSPLAGGVTGELFF. The rearrangement uses TRBV7-6 and TRBJ2-2; TRBD2 agrees at 12 bases. The CDR3 runs to 16 residues. J was trimmed by 4 bases and V by 5 bases; bases with no gene match: 5. Germline V gives CDR1 SGHVS, CDR2 FNYEAQ.

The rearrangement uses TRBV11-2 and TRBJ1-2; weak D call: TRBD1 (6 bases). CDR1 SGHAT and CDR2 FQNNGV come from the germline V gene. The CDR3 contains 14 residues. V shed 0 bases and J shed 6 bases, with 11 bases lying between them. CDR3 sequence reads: CASSLEVGAHGYTF. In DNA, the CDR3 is TGTGCCAGCAGCTTAGAAGTGGGGGCCCATGGCTACACCTTC.

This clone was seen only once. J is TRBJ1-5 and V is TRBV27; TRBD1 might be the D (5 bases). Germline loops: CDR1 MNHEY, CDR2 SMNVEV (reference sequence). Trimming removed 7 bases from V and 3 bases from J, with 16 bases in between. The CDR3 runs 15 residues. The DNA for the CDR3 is TGTGCCAGCATTATAACGGCAGGGTTCAATCAGCCCCAGCATTTT. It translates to CASIITAGFNQPQHF.

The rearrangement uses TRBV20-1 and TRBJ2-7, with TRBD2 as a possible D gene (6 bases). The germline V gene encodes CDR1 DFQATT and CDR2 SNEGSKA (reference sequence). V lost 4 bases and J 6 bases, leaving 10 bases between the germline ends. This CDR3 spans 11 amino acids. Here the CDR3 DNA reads TGCAGTGCTACGAGGGGAGGCGAGCAGTACTTC. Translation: CSATRGGEQYF.

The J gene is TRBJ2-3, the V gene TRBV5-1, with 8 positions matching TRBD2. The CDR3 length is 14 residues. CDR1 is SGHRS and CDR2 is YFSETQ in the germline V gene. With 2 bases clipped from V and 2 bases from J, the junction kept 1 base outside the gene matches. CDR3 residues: CASSFGGATDTQYF. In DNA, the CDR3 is TGCGCCAGCAGCTTCGGGGGGGCCACAGATACGCAGTATTTT.

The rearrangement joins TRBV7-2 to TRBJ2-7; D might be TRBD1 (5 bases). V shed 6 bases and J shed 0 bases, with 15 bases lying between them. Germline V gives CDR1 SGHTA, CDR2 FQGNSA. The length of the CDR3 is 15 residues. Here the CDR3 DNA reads TGTGCCAGCAGAAGGCGGAACCAGGGCTCCTACGAGCAGTACTTC. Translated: CASRRRNQGSYEQYF.